This T cell receptor beta chain was recovered during a study of CD8+ T cells in alopecia areata. Turning to the study itself: The study gave treated patients oral tofacitinib at 5 to 10 mg twice daily.

CDR3 length equals 13 residues. Per the germline V gene, CDR1 is SEHNR and CDR2 is FQNEAQ (reference sequence). The investigators collected lesional scalp punch biopsies and peripheral blood from alopecia areata patients. Separation by sorting yielded CD4+ and CD8+ T cells from PBMCs. Reverse transcribed after extraction, RNA yielded cDNA as the sequencing template. Profiling relied on immunoSEQ multiplex PCR, and the TCRdb table lists in-frame clones only, not all of them. The sample lists 110,000 to 150,000 clones, about 60% occurring once. About this clone itself: The junction shows a germline mismatch at one end, possibly a read error.

The sequencing used CD4+ T cells sorted from blood, collected at week 0. The sequence was obtained from a human donor with alopecia areata. This chain uses TRBV7-9 with TRBJ2-4; D is perhaps TRBD1 (6 bases). CDR3 residues: CASSLEVDRIPVF. The CDR3 region has the DNA TGTGCCAGCAGCTTAGAGGTAGACAGGATCCCGGTCTTC.